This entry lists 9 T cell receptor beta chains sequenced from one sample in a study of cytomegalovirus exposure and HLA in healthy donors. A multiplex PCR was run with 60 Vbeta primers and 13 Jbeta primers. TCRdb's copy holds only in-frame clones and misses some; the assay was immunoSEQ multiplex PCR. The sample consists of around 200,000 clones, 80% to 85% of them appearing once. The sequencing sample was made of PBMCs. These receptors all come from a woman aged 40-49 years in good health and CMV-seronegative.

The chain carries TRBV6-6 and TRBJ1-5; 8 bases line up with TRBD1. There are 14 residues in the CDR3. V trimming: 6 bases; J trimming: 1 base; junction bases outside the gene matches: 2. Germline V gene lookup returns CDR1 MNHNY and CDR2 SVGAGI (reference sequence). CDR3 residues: CASRRQGSNQPQHF. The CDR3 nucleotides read TGTGCCAGCAGACGACAGGGGAGCAATCAGCCCCAGCATTTT.

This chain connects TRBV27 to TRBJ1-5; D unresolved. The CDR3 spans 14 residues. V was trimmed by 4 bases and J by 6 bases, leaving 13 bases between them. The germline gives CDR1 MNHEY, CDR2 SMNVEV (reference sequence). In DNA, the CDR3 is TGTGCCAGCAGTTATTTTGGCCGAGGTCAGCCCCAGCATTTT. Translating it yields CASSYFGRGQPQHF.

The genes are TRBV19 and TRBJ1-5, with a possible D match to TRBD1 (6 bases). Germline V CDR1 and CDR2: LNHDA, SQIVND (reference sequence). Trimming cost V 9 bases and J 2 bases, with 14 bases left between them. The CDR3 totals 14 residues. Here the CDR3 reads CASQTGNRNQPQHF. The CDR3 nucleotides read TGTGCCAGCCAAACAGGGAATCGCAATCAGCCCCAGCATTTT.

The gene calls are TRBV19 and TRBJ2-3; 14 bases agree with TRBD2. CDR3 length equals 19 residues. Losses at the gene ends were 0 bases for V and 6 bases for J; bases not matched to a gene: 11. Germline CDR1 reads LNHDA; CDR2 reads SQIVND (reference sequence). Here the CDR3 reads CASSIDLFQGLAGEDTQYF. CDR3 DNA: TGTGCCAGTAGTATAGATCTATTCCAGGGACTAGCGGGAGAGGATACGCAGTATTTT.

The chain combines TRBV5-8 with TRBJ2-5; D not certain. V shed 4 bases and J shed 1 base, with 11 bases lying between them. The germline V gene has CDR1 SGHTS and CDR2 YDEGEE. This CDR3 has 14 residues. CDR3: CASSIKYFQETQYF. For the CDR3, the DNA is TGTGCCAGCAGCATAAAATACTTCCAAGAGACCCAGTACTTC.

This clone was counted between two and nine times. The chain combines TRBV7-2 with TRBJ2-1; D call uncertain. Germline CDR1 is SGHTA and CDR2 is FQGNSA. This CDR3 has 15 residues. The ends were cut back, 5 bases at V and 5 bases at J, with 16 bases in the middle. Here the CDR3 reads CASSDSLDSNNEQFF. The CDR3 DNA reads TGTGCCAGCAGCGACTCTCTCGACTCGAACAATGAGCAGTTCTTC. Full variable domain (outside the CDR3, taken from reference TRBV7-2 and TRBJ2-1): GAGVSQSPSNKVTEKGKDVELRCDPISGHTALYWYRQSLGQGLEFLIYFQGNSAPDKSGLPSDRFSAERTGGSVSTLTIQRTQQEDSAVYLCASSDSLDSNNEQFFGPGTRLTVL.

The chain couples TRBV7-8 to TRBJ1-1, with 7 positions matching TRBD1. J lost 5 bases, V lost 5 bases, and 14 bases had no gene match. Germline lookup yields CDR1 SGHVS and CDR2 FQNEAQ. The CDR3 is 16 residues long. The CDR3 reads CASSALDRREGTEAFF. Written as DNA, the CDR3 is TGTGCCAGCAGCGCCCTGGACAGGCGGGAGGGGACTGAAGCTTTCTTT.

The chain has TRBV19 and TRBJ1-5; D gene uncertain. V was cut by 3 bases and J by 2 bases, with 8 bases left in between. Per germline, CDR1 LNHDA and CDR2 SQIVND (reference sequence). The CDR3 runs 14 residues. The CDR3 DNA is TGTGCCAGTAGTATCGGGGTCGGCAATCAGCCCCAGCATTTT. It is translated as CASSIGVGNQPQHF.

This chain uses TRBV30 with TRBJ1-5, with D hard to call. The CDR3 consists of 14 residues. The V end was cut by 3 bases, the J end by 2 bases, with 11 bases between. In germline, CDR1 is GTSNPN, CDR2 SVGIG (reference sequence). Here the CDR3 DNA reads TGTGCCTGGAGGAATGGCGGGGGCAATCAGCCCCAGCATTTT. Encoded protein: CAWRNGGGNQPQHF.